This T cell receptor beta chain was obtained from a study of blood T cell repertoires in COVID-19. About the research overall: Acute and convalescent COVID-19 samples came from the United States, Italy and Spain. T cells, B-cell-depleted T cells, or PBMCs provided the cDNA or gDNA that served as material.

The CDR3 is 13 residues long. V lost 3 bases and J lost 7, with 7 bases in between. Some clones are missing from TCRdb's copy, which holds only in-frame ones; the method was immunoSEQ multiplex PCR. The table includes fewer than 70,000 clones, around 87% detected once. The source of this sequence is a man between 35 and 55 years old with COVID-19, enrolled during active disease. The V gene is TRBV12-3 or TRBV12-4, the J gene TRBJ1-6, with a possible D match to TRBD1 (5 bases). Sequencing was carried out using peripheral blood. The CDR3 loop reads CASSFYRNSPLHF. The CDR3 nucleotides are TGTGCCAGCAGTTTCTACAGGAATTCACCCCTCCACTTT.